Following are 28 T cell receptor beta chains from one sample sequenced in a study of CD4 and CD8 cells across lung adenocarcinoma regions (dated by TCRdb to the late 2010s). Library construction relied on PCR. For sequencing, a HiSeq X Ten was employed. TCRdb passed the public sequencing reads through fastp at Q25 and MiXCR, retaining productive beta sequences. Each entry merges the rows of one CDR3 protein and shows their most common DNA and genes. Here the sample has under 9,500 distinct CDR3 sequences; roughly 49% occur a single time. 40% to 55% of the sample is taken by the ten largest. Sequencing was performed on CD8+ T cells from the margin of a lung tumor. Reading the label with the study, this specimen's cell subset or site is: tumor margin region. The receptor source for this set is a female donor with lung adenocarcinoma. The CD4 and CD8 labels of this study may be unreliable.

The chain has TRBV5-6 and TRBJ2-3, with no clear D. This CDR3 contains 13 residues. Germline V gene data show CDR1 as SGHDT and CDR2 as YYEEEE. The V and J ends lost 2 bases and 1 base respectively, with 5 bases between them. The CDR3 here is CASSLKGTDTQYF. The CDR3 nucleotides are TGTGCCAGCAGCTTAAAAGGCACAGATACGCAGTATTTT.

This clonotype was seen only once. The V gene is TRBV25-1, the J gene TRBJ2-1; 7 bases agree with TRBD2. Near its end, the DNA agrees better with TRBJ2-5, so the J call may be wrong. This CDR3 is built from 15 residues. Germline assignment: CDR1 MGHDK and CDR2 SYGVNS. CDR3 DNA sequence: TGTGCCAGCAGTGAAACGGGAGGAACCGAAGAGACCCAGTACTTC. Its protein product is CASSETGGTEETQYF.

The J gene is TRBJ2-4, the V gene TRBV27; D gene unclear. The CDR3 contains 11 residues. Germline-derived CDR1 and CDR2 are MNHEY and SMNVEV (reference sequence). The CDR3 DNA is TGTGCGCTGTGTGCCAAAGACACGCAGTACTTC. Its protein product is CALCAKDTQYF.

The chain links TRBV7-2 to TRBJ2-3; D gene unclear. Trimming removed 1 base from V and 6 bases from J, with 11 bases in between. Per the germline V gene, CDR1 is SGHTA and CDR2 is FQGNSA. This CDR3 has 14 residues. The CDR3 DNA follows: TGTGCCAGCAGCTTAGGTAATCCGCGGGATACGCAGTATTTT. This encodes CASSLGNPRDTQYF.

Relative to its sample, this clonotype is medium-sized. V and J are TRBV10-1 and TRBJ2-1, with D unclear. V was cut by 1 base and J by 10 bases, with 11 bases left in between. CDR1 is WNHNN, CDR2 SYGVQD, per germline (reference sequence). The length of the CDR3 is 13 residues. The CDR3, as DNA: TGCGCCAGCAGTGAGTTTTCAGGCCAAGAGCAGTTCTTC. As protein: CASSEFSGQEQFF.

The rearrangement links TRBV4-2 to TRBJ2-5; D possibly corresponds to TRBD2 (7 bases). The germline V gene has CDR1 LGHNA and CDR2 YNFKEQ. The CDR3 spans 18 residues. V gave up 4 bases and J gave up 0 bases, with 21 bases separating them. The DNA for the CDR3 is TGTGCCAGCAGCCGCCTGGGGGGCGGGGGCCGTGACCAAGAGACCCAGTACTTC. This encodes CASSRLGGGGRDQETQYF.

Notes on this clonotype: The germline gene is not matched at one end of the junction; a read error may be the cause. CDR3 residues: CASSFWLRAPNTQYF. The CDR3, as DNA: TGTGCCAGCAGTTTTTGGCTGAGAGCCCCAAATACGCAGTATTTC. The chain recombines TRBV27 with TRBJ2-3; no clear D gene. CDR1 and CDR2 from the germline V gene are MNHEY and SMNVEV (reference sequence). The CDR3 has 15 amino acids.

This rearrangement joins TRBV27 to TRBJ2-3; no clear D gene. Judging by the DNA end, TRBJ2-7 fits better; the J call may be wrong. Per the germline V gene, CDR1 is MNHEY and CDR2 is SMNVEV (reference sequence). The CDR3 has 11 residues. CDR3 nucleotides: TGTGCCCGCGGTCCTCAAGATACGCAGTACTTC. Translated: CARGPQDTQYF.

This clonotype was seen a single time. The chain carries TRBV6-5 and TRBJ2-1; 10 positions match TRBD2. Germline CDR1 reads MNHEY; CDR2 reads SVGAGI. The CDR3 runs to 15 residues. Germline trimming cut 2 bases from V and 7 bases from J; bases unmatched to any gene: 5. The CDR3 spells CASSYEAGGSNEQFF. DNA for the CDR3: TGTGCCAGCAGTTACGAAGCGGGAGGGTCGAATGAGCAGTTCTTC.

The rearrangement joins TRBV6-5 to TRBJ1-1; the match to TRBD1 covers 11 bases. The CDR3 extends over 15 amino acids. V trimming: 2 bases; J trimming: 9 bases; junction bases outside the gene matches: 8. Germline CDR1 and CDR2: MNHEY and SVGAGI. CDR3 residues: CASSYPGQGEWKAFF. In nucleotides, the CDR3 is TGTGCCAGCAGTTACCCGGGACAGGGGGAATGGAAAGCTTTCTTT.

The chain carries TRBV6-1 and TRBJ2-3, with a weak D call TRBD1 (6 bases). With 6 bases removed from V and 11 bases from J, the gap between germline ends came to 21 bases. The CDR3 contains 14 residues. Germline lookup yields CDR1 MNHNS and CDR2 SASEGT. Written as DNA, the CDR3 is TGTGCCAGCAGGGGATCGAGGGACAAAAATATGCAGTATTTT. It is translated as CASRGSRDKNMQYF.

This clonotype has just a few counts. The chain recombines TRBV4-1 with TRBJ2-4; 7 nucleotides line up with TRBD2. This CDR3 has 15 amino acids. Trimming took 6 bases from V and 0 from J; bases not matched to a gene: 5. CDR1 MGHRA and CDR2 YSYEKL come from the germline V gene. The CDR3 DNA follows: TGCGCCAGCAGGGGCGGGGGAGTAGCCAAAAACATTCAGTACTTC. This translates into CASRGGGVAKNIQYF.

CDR3 sequence: CASTLRPGGDNEQYF. The CDR3 DNA follows: TGTGCCAGCACCCTTAGGCCGGGGGGAGATAACGAGCAGTACTTC. The V and J genes are TRBV27 and TRBJ2-7; TRBD2 matches at 7 bases. The trim removed 7 bases at V and 5 bases at J, leaving 14 bases unmatched. Germline CDR1 and CDR2: MNHEY and SMNVEV (reference sequence). This CDR3 is built from 15 residues.

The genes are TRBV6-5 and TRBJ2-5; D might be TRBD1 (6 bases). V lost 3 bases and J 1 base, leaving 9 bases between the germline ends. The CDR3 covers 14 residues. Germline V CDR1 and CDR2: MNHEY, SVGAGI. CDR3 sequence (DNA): TGTGCCAGCAGTTATCAGGGGTTCCAAGAGACCCAGTACTTC. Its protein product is CASSYQGFQETQYF.

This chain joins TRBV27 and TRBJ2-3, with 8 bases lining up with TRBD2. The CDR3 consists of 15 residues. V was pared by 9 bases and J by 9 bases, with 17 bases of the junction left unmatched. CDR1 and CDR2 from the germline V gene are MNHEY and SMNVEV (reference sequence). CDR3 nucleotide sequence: TGTGCCAGGAGGAGCGGGGGCCGTGTCTCGGAGACGCAGTATTTT. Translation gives CARRSGGRVSETQYF.

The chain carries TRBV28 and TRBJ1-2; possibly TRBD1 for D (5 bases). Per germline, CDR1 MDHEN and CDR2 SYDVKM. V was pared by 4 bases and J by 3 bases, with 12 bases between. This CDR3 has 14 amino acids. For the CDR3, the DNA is TGTGCCAGCAGTTCACTAGGGGTTGACTATGGCTACACCTTC. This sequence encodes CASSSLGVDYGYTF.

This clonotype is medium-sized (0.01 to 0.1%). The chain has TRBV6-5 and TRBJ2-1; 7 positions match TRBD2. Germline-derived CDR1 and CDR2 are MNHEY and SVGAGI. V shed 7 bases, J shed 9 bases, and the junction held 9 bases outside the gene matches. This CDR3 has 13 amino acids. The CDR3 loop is CASKEVGGSEQFF. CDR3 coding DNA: TGTGCCAGCAAGGAGGTCGGGGGGTCTGAGCAGTTCTTC.

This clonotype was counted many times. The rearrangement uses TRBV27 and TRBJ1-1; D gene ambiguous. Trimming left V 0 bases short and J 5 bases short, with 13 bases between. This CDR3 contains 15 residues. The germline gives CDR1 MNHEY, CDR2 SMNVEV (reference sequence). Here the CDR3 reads CASSLSIWESTEAFF. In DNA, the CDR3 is TGTGCCAGCAGTTTATCCATTTGGGAGTCGACTGAAGCTTTCTTT.

The CDR3: CAGLGGGSPDTQYF. For the CDR3, the DNA is TGTGCGGGGCTGGGGGGCGGTAGCCCAGATACGCAGTACTTC. The chain links TRBV10-3 to TRBJ2-5; D may correspond to TRBD1 or TRBD2 (6 bases each). This CDR3 spans 14 amino acids. Germline CDR1 is ENHRY and CDR2 is SYGVKD.

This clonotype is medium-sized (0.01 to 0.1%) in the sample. CDR3 DNA: TGCGCCAGCAGTGACTCCGTAGGCTCAGATACGCAGTATTTT. Amino acids: CASSDSVGSDTQYF. The J gene is TRBJ2-3, the V gene TRBV10-1, with no clear D. This CDR3 region has 14 residues. Germline CDR1 reads WNHNN; CDR2 reads SYGVQD (reference sequence). Deletions cut 3 bases from V and 4 bases from J, with 11 bases between.

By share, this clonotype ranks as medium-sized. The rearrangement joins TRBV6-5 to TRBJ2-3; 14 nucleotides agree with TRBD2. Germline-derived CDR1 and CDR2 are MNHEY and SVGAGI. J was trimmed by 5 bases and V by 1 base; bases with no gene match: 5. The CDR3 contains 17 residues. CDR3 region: CASSYWGTSGRKDTQYF. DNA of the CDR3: TGTGCCAGCAGTTACTGGGGGACTAGCGGGAGAAAAGATACGCAGTATTTT.

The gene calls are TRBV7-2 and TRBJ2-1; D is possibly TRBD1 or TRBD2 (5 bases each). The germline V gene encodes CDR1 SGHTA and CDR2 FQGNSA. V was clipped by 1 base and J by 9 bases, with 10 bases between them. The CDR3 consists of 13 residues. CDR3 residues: CASSLGRGVEQFF. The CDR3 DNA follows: TGTGCCAGCAGCTTAGGACGGGGCGTTGAGCAGTTCTTC.

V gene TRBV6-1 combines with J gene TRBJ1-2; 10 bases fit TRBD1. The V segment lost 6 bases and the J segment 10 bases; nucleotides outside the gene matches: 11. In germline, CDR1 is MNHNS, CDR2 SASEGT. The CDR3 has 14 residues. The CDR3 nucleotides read TGTGCCAGCAGCTTGACCGGGACAGGGGAAACCTACACCTTC. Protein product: CASSLTGTGETYTF.

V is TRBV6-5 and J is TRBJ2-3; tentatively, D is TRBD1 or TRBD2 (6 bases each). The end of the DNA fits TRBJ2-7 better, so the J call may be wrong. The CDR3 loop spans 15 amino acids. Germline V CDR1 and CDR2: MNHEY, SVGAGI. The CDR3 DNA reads TGTGCCAGCAGTTACGGGGGGCCTTACACAGATACGCAGTACTTC. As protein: CASSYGGPYTDTQYF.

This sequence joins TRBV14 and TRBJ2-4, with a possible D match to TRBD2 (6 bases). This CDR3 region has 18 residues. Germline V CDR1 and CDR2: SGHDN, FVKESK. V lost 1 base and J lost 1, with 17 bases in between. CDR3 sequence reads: CASSQVRPGRGAKNIQYF. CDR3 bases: TGTGCCAGCAGCCAAGTCCGGCCCGGGAGAGGGGCCAAAAACATTCAGTACTTC. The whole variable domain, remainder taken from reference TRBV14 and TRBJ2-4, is EAGVTQFPSHSVIEKGQTVTLRCDPISGHDNLYWYRRVMGKEIKFLLHFVKESKQDESGMPNNRFLAERTGGTYSTLKVQPAELEDSGVYFCASSQVRPGRGAKNIQYFGAGTRLSVL.

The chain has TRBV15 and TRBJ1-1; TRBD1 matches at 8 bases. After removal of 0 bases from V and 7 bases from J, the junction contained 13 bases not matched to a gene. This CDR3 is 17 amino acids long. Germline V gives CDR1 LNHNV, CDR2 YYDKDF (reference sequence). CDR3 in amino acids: CATSRDGPATGADEAFF. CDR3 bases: TGTGCCACCAGCAGAGATGGACCCGCGACAGGGGCCGATGAAGCTTTCTTT.

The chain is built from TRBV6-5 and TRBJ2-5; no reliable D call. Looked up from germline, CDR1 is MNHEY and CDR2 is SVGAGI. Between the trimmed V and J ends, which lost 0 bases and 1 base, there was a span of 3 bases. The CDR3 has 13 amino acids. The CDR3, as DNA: TGTGCCAGCAGTTACTCGGCCCAAGAGACCCAGTACTTC. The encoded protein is CASSYSAQETQYF.

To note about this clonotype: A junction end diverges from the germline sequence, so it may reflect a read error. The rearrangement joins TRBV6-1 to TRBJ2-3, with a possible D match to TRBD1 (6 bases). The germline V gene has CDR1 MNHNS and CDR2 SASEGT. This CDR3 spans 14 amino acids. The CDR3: CAGRGGPGQETQYF. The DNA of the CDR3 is TGTGCGGGGCGTGGGGGCCCTGGCCAAGAGACCCAGTATTTC.